Listed below are T cell receptor beta chains from one sample, sequenced in a study of CD8 T cells in ankylosing spondylitis. TCRdb recomputed calls from the 5' RACE reads with MiXCR, one row per CDR3 protein. Of around 490,000 distinct CDR3 sequences detected, approximately 5.3% appear once; the ten largest clones hold 3% to 4%. The sequenced sample was blood, either unsorted or a sorted T cell fraction (not recorded which). Receptors originate from a male donor with ankylosing spondylitis. CDR3s include the opening cysteine and the closing phenylalanine or tryptophan. The D gene is left open where the match is weak. The size of a clone is reported for some rows only, either as once, few or many, or as a class for expanded clones.

>TRBJ1-1|.|many|TRBV7-2
CASSPQGRVGLVAFF
TGTGCCAGCTCCCCTCAGGGACGGGTGGGGTTGGTAGCTTTCTTT
>TRBJ1-1|.|many|TRBV20-1
CSALSHKTGPRGAEAFF
TGCAGTGCTCTTAGCCATAAGACCGGGCCGAGGGGCGCTGAAGCTTTCTTT
>TRBJ2-1|.|many|TRBV20-1
CSARDAGAPGVDNEQFF
TGCAGTGCTAGAGATGCAGGGGCTCCAGGGGTGGACAATGAGCAGTTCTTC
>TRBJ2-2|TRBD2|many|TRBV20-1
CSARDPGRATGELFF
TGCAGTGCTAGAGATCCCGGGAGGGCCACCGGGGAGCTGTTTTTT
>TRBJ2-7|TRBD1|.|TRBV20-1
CSARAPGQGNYEQYF
TGCAGTGCTAGAGCTCCGGGACAGGGAAACTACGAGCAGTACTTC
>TRBJ2-4|.|.|TRBV6-1
CASRGSGRNIQYF
TGTGCCAGCAGGGGCTCGGGTCGAAACATTCAGTACTTC
>TRBJ1-2|.|many|TRBV4-3
CASSQDFPGTHGYTF
TGCGCCAGCAGCCAAGATTTCCCAGGGACTCACGGCTACACCTTC
>TRBJ1-2|.|many|TRBV4-2
CASSQDFNLANYGYTF
TGTGCCAGCAGCCAAGATTTTAATCTTGCTAACTATGGCTACACCTTC
>TRBJ2-6|.|.|TRBV20-1
CSARGFVYGANVLTF
TGCAGTGCACGGGGTTTTGTATATGGGGCCAACGTCCTGACTTTC
>TRBJ1-1|.|few|TRBV28
CASSLQGYPFEAFF
TGTGCCAGCAGTTTACAGGGATACCCTTTTGAAGCTTTCTTT
>TRBJ1-2|TRBD1|many|TRBV10-2
CASRRQGDYGYTF
TGCGCCAGCAGGAGACAGGGAGACTATGGCTACACCTTC
>TRBJ2-5|.|.|TRBV6-1
CASCRDRESGETQYF
TGTGCCAGCTGCCGGGACCGGGAGTCAGGAGAGACCCAGTACTTC
>TRBJ1-2|.|many|TRBV5-6
CASSLMNPRSVGYTF
TGTGCCAGCAGCTTAATGAATCCGAGGTCCGTCGGCTACACCTTC
>TRBJ1-1|TRBD1|many|TRBV7-2
CASRQGYSNTEAFF
TGTGCCAGTCGACAGGGCTACAGTAACACTGAAGCTTTCTTT
>TRBJ1-1|.|many|TRBV6-1
CASSPYRVNTEAFF
TGTGCCAGCAGTCCTTACAGGGTAAACACTGAAGCTTTCTTT
>TRBJ2-5|.|many|TRBV10-3
CAIRDRRVEETQYF
TGTGCCATCAGGGACCGCCGGGTAGAAGAGACCCAGTACTTC
>TRBJ1-1|.|many|TRBV25-1
CASSGDSLNTEAFF
TGTGCCAGCAGTGGCGACAGCTTAAACACTGAAGCTTTCTTT
>TRBJ2-7|.|few|TRBV21-1
CASSKTGLRYEQYF
TGTGCCAGCAGCAAGACGGGACTCCGCTACGAGCAGTACTTC
>TRBJ2-4|.|many|TRBV29-1
CSDPGVLTKNIQYF
TGCAGCGACCCGGGGGTCCTTACCAAAAACATTCAGTACTTC
>TRBJ1-2|.|many|TRBV20-1
CSAAQTTYGYTF
TGCAGTGCCGCTCAGACAACCTATGGCTACACCTTC
>TRBJ2-3|.|many|TRBV7-2
CASSLAPGDGDTQYF
TGTGCCAGCAGCTTAGCGCCCGGGGATGGAGATACGCAGTATTTT
>TRBJ2-5|.|many|TRBV5-5
CASSLPGGRETQYF
TGTGCCAGCAGCCTTCCTGGGGGCAGGGAGACCCAGTACTTC
>TRBJ2-6|.|many|TRBV12-3/TRBV12-4
CASSPGGSGANVLTF
TGTGCCAGCAGTCCAGGGGGGTCCGGGGCCAACGTCCTGACTTTC
>TRBJ2-6|.|many|TRBV29-1
CSVRQRLSGANVLTF
TGCAGCGTTCGACAGCGACTCTCTGGGGCCAACGTCCTGACTTTC
>TRBJ2-7|TRBD1|.|TRBV5-1
CASSSTGTGGHREYF
TGCGCCAGCAGCTCGACCGGGACAGGGGGCCATCGGGAGTACTTC
>TRBJ2-5|.|many|TRBV5-1
CASSPGRYGTPYQETQYF
TGCGCCAGCAGCCCCGGACGTTACGGGACCCCGTACCAAGAGACCCAGTACTTC
>TRBJ2-7|TRBD2|.|TRBV7-2
CASSLVSSGGYEQYF
TGTGCCAGCAGCTTAGTATCTAGCGGGGGGTACGAGCAGTACTTC
>TRBJ1-2|.|many|TRBV12-3/TRBV12-4
CASSFRDSYGYTF
TGTGCCAGCAGTTTCAGGGACTCCTATGGCTACACCTTC
>TRBJ2-1|.|many|TRBV20-1
CSASPSFTEQFF
TGCAGTGCTAGTCCTAGTTTTACTGAGCAGTTCTTC
>TRBJ1-2|TRBD1|many|TRBV11-2
CASRLAGQGARINYGYTF
TGTGCCAGCAGGCTCGCGGGACAGGGGGCGCGAATTAACTATGGCTACACCTTC
>TRBJ2-7|TRBD2|.|TRBV7-2
CASSSLAGGPWYEQYF
TGTGCCAGCAGCTCTCTAGCGGGAGGGCCGTGGTACGAGCAGTACTTC
>TRBJ1-1|TRBD1|many|TRBV13
CASSARGGGHTEAFF
TGTGCCAGCAGCGCCCGAGGAGGGGGCCACACTGAAGCTTTCTTT
>TRBJ1-1|TRBD1|many|TRBV5-1
CASLLGDRVGSGRNTEAFF
TGCGCCAGCTTGCTCGGGGACAGGGTTGGTTCGGGGCGGAACACTGAAGCTTTCTTT
>TRBJ2-1|TRBD2|few|TRBV7-6
CASSLGGSGRNDEQFF
TGTGCCAGCAGCTTAGGGGGTAGCGGGAGGAACGATGAGCAGTTCTTC
>TRBJ1-1|.|many|TRBV5-1
CASSMQQNTEAFF
TGCGCCAGCAGTATGCAGCAGAACACTGAAGCTTTCTTT
>TRBJ2-3|.|many|TRBV20-1
CSARVSDTQYF
TGCAGTGCTAGAGTATCAGATACGCAGTATTTT
>TRBJ2-3|.|many|TRBV29-1
CSVRQPSTDTQYF
TGCAGCGTGAGGCAGCCTAGCACAGATACGCAGTATTTT
>TRBJ2-3|TRBD2|many|TRBV20-1
CSARSSRLAHTQYF
TGCAGTGCTAGGAGCTCTAGACTAGCCCATACGCAGTATTTT
>TRBJ2-7|TRBD2|.|TRBV10-1
CASSDRSSGSYEQYF
TGCGCCAGCAGTGATAGGTCTAGCGGGAGCTACGAGCAGTACTTC
>TRBJ1-4|TRBD1|many|TRBV20-1
CSARDRIWNEKLFF
TGCAGTGCTAGGGACAGGATTTGGAATGAAAAACTGTTTTTT
>TRBJ1-2|.|many|TRBV7-2
CASSLSTGYTF
TGTGCCAGCAGCTTATCCACGGGCTACACCTTC
>TRBJ2-7|.|many|TRBV29-1
CSPAAASYEQYF
TGCAGCCCGGCGGCAGCATCCTACGAGCAGTACTTC
>TRBJ2-7|.|many|TRBV9
CASSVGDGSYEQYF
TGTGCCAGCAGCGTAGGGGACGGATCCTACGAGCAGTACTTC
>TRBJ2-7|TRBD1|many|TRBV10-3
CAIRFTTGDYEQYF
TGTGCCATCAGATTTACAACAGGGGACTACGAGCAGTACTTC
>TRBJ1-1|.|many|TRBV7-9
CASSFYEAFF
TGTGCCAGCAGCTTTTATGAAGCTTTCTTT
>TRBJ2-7|TRBD1|.|TRBV5-1
CASSLAGQEGEQYF
TGCGCCAGCAGCTTGGCGGGACAGGAAGGCGAGCAGTACTTC
>TRBJ1-2|.|many|TRBV20-1
CSARGREKNYGYTF
TGCAGTGCTAGAGGCAGGGAAAAAAATTATGGCTACACCTTC
>TRBJ1-1|.|many|TRBV27
CASSFGGRGRTEAFF
TGTGCCAGCAGTTTCGGCGGTCGGGGGCGGACTGAAGCTTTCTTT
>TRBJ2-7|TRBD2|many|TRBV7-8
CASSFGLAGGQRRVEQYF
TGTGCCAGCAGCTTCGGACTAGCGGGAGGGCAAAGGCGTGTTGAGCAGTACTTC
>TRBJ2-7|.|many|TRBV29-1
CSVEGGQSYEQYF
TGCAGCGTTGAAGGAGGACAGTCCTACGAGCAGTACTTC
>TRBJ1-2|.|many|TRBV7-2
CASSLDSSYGYTF
TGTGCCAGCAGCTTAGATTCCAGCTATGGCTACACCTTC
>TRBJ1-2|.|few|TRBV29-1
CSVDGGAGYTF
TGCAGCGTTGACGGGGGAGCTGGCTACACCTTC
>TRBJ2-5|TRBD2|.|TRBV5-1
CASGGIAGARETQYF
TGCGCCAGCGGCGGGATAGCGGGGGCCAGGGAGACCCAGTACTTC
>TRBJ2-7|.|many|TRBV5-1
CASSPSSVEQYF
TGCGCCAGCAGCCCCAGTTCCGTTGAGCAGTACTTC
>TRBJ2-4|.|many|TRBV20-1
CSAFRDDKNIQYF
TGCAGTGCGTTCAGGGACGACAAAAACATTCAGTACTTC